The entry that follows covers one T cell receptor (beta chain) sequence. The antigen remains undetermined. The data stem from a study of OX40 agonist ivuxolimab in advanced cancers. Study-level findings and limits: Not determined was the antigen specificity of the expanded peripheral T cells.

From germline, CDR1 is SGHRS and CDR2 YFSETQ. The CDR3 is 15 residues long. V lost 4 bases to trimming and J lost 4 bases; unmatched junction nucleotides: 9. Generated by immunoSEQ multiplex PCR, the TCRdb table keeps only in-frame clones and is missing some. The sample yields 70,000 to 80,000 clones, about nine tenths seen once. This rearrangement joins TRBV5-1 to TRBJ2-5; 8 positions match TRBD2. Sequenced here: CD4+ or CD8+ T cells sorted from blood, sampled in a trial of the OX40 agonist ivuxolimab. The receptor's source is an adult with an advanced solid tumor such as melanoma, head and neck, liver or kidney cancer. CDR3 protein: CASSGGSGGTETQYF. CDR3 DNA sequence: TGCGCCAGCAGCGGGGGAAGCGGGGGAACAGAGACCCAGTACTTC.